This TCR beta chain comes out of a study of cytomegalovirus exposure and HLA in healthy donors (dated by TCRdb to about 2017). Regarding the complete study: According to a later analysis, one platform produced both the roughly 110 validation repertoires and the 730 or so repertoires of the first cohort. The study aimed to test whether signatures of past pathogen exposure could be identified by cataloging public T cell receptors. A separate validation cohort of more than 100 different subjects was used in addition to the roughly 700-subject first cohort. To predict cytomegalovirus infection status, the study brought together high-throughput TCR immunosequencing, statistical association of individual TCRs with disease status, and machine learning. Overall study results and their limits: A later analysis found that TCRs clustered in the first cohort also tended to co-occur in the 120 or so validation repertoires, with just under 95% of cluster scores above 0. A later analysis lacked HLA typing for the validation cohort, so it scored co-occurrence in that cohort across all 110 or so repertoires. It was suggested by the authors that the approach could potentially be generalized to other disease states and immunological phenotypes. The classifier was reported to diagnose cytomegalovirus status with high specificity and sensitivity in both the original and validation cohorts. Three of the identified cytomegalovirus-associated TCR beta chains were confirmed in vitro to be specific for cytomegalovirus antigens. The study listed 164 TCR beta chains as associated with cytomegalovirus. While some public TCRs were present in many individuals, most TCR sequences turned up only very rarely across donors.

The donors were included in the validation cohort of roughly 130 subjects, a group kept apart from the 666-subject first cohort. The protocol used for the library was the immunoSEQ multiplex PCR assay. For the original study's pipeline: A statistical classification framework was developed to diagnose cytomegalovirus status using the catalog of TCR beta chain sequences. Sourced from immuneACCESS, this table was stored by TCRdb with only in-frame sequences that have V and J called. A share of the clones is absent; for the studies checked, an unresolved V gene accounts for under half, and the remainder has no known explanation. From that table come the V and J calls and clone size; the DNA was used to work out D and trimming. The sample profile shows roughly 280,000 clones; 80% to 90% of them were found once. The ten largest clones represent around 1% of the sample. From cysteine to phenylalanine, the CDR3 is 19 amino acids long. The DNA shown is the 57-base CDR3, in frame from base 1.

Concerning this clone itself: Which antigen it targets is not known. Base qualities are not at hand, and no much larger clone is one base apart.

The sample was PBMCs. The chain was built from TRBV1 and TRBJ2-6; TRBD2, the table's D call, lacks a check against the DNA. TRBV1 is assigned pseudogene status. The receptor was isolated from a woman between 18 and 30 years old in good health and CMV-seronegative. The CDR3 corresponds to CTSSQDEVAAFSGANVLTF. DNA sequence: TGCACCAGCAGCCAAGATGAGGTGGCGGCGTTCTCTGGGGCCAACGTCCTGACTTTC.